Listed here are 13 T cell receptor beta chains from one sample, sequenced in a study of blood T cells in healthy people across ages. The authors ran a second PCR of about 6 to 12 cycles using a sample-barcoded 5' primer and a J-beta primer mix. TCRdb re-called the 5' RACE reads through MiXCR, storing one row per CDR3 protein. The repertoire has 700,000 or so distinct CDR3 sequences, approximately 40% of them found once; the top ten carry 30%. The sample comprised blood. The receptors were gathered from a man older than 75 in good health.

The chain is built from TRBV7-9 and TRBJ1-2, with TRBD1 matching over 8 bases. The CDR3 covers 13 residues. Losses at the gene ends were 5 bases for V and 6 bases for J; bases not matched to a gene: 5. Germline V gene lookup returns CDR1 SEHNR and CDR2 FQNEAQ (reference sequence). The CDR3 coding sequence is TGTGCCAGCAGCCGTCGACAGGGGAATGGCTACACCTTC. Its translation is CASSRRQGNGYTF.

This clonotype has only a few counts. As DNA, the CDR3 is TGTGCCTGGAGTGGGGAGCGGGAGGGTGATGAGCAGTTCTTC. Residues: CAWSGEREGDEQFF. This chain connects TRBV30 to TRBJ2-1, with 10 bases matching TRBD2. CDR1 is GTSNPN and CDR2 is SVGIG in the germline V gene (reference sequence). The CDR3 loop spans 14 amino acids. V lost 1 base and J lost 8; bases outside the gene matches: 5.

The chain couples TRBV28 to TRBJ2-7; 10 nucleotides line up with TRBD2. The J call may be in error: the DNA end matches TRBJ2-1 better. The germline gives CDR1 MDHEN, CDR2 SYDVKM. This CDR3 spans 15 amino acids. The CDR3 loop reads CASSTWTSGSYEQFF. In DNA form, the CDR3 reads TGTGCCAGCAGTACCTGGACTAGCGGCTCCTACGAGCAGTTCTTC.

This clonotype showed up just a few times. The chain links TRBV2 to TRBJ2-5, with D perhaps matching TRBD2 (6 bases). This CDR3 has 16 amino acids. Germline V gene data show CDR1 as SNHLY and CDR2 as FYNNEI. V dropped 5 bases and J dropped 4 bases, with 20 bases sitting between them. The CDR3 coding sequence is TGTGCCAGCAGTAGGGGACCTAAGGAGGGGAGAGAGACCCAGTACTTC. Translation: CASSRGPKEGRETQYF.

This clonotype was detected only a few times. This chain connects TRBV12-3 or TRBV12-4 to TRBJ2-7; D gene uncertain. The CDR3 has 17 residues. With 5 bases removed from V and 7 bases from J, the gap between germline ends came to 27 bases. The CDR3: CASSNVELAGLNNEQYF. In DNA form, the CDR3 reads TGTGCCAGCAGTAACGTGGAACTTGCCGGATTGAACAATGAGCAGTACTTC.

DNA for the CDR3: TGTGCCAACAGCCGCGGACAGGGCCCCTTGGAGCAGTACTTC. This sequence encodes CANSRGQGPLEQYF. The V and J genes are TRBV6-2 or TRBV6-3 and TRBJ2-7; 8 bases match TRBD1. V lost 10 bases, J lost 7 bases, and 15 bases stayed unmatched. CDR1 and CDR2 (germline): MNHEY, SVGEGT. There are 14 residues in the CDR3.

The CDR3 sequence: CASRRLGGYQETQYF. CDR3 DNA sequence: TGTGCCAGCAGAAGATTGGGGGGGTACCAAGAGACCCAGTACTTC. The chain is built from TRBV27 and TRBJ2-5; 7 bases match TRBD2. The germline V gene encodes CDR1 MNHEY and CDR2 SMNVEV (reference sequence). This CDR3 spans 15 amino acids. Trimming cost V 6 bases and J 0 bases; bases outside gene matches: 7.

This rearrangement joins TRBV11-1 to TRBJ2-7; D assignment may be TRBD1 or TRBD2 (6 bases each). Between the trimmed V and J ends, which lost 4 bases and 3 bases, there was a span of 16 bases. The CDR3 length is 15 residues. In germline, CDR1 is SGHAT, CDR2 FQDESV (reference sequence). The CDR3 protein is CASSSHRAEGYEQYF. The CDR3 coding sequence is TGTGCCAGCAGCTCACACAGGGCGGAGGGCTACGAGCAGTACTTC.

This clonotype was detected only a few times. This chain connects TRBV12-3 or TRBV12-4 to TRBJ2-7; D unclear. V gave up 1 base and J gave up 3 bases, with 10 bases separating them. There are 14 residues in the CDR3. CDR3 region: CASSLDQSFYEQYF. DNA for the CDR3: TGTGCCAGCAGTTTAGATCAGTCGTTCTACGAGCAGTACTTC.

The rearrangement joins TRBV20-1 to TRBJ2-5; perhaps TRBD1 as D (6 bases). The tail of the sequence fits TRBJ2-7 better, so the J call may be wrong. The length of the CDR3 is 12 residues. Germline assignment: CDR1 DFQATT and CDR2 SNEGSKA (reference sequence). The CDR3 DNA reads TGCAGTGCGACCCGGGACATCTACGAGCAGTACTTC. This translates into CSATRDIYEQYF.

The chain recombines TRBV20-1 with TRBJ2-3; D possibly corresponds to TRBD1 (6 bases). This CDR3 region has 12 residues. Germline assignment: CDR1 DFQATT and CDR2 SNEGSKA (reference sequence). V was clipped by 5 bases and J by 5 bases, with 11 bases between them. CDR3 in amino acids: CSAGGQIDTQYF. As DNA, the CDR3 is TGCAGTGCTGGAGGACAGATAGATACGCAGTATTTT.

This clonotype has a handful of counts. V and J are TRBV2 and TRBJ2-7, with TRBD1 matching over 9 bases. Looked up from germline, CDR1 is SNHLY and CDR2 is FYNNEI. J gave up 3 bases and V 2 bases, and 2 bases lay outside the gene matches. The CDR3 has 14 amino acids. CDR3 coding DNA: TGTGCCAGCAGTGAACAGGGACAGGGCTACGAGCAGTACTTC. This encodes CASSEQGQGYEQYF.

V gene TRBV7-2 combines with J gene TRBJ2-3; TRBD2 matches at 13 bases. The CDR3 contains 17 residues. Germline V gene data show CDR1 as SGHTA and CDR2 as FQGNSA. V dropped 6 bases and J dropped 1; count of bases not matched to a gene: 7. The CDR3 DNA is TGTGCCAGCAGGCAACTAGCGGGGGGGCCGGGCACAGATACGCAGTATTTT. Residues: CASRQLAGGPGTDTQYF.